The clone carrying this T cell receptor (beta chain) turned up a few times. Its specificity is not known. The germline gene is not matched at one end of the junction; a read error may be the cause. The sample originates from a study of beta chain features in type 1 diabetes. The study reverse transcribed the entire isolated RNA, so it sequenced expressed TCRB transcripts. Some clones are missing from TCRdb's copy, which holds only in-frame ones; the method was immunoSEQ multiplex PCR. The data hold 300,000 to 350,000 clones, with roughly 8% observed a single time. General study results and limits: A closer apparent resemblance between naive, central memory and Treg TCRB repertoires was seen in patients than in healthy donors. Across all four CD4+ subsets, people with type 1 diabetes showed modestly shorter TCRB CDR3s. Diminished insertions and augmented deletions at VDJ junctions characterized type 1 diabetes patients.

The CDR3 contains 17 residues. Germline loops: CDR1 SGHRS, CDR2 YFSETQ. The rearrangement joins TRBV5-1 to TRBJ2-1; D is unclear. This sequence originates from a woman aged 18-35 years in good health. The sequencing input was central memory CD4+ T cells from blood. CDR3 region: CASSLEPTLLMNNEQFF. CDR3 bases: TGCGCCAGCAGTTTGGAGCCTACCCTTCTTATGAACAATGAGCAGTTCTTC.